This T cell receptor (beta chain) is from a study of blood T cell repertoires in COVID-19. About the research overall: From T cells, B-cell-depleted T cells, or PBMCs came the material, which was cDNA or gDNA.

The data were produced by immunoSEQ multiplex PCR, yet TCRdb's version contains in-frame clones alone and is incomplete. The top ten clones hold 1.5% to 2% of a sample with a few hundred thousand clones, about 88% of them seen once. V gave up 7 bases and J gave up 2 bases, with 9 bases separating them. The CDR3 runs to 12 residues. Germline values: CDR1 SGHRS, CDR2 YFSETQ. V gene TRBV5-1 combines with J gene TRBJ2-5; D possibly corresponds to TRBD1 (5 bases). The TCR was taken from a man between 65 and 80 years old with acute or convalescent COVID-19. Sequencing used peripheral blood. CDR3 residues: CASSRDQETQYF. The DNA for the CDR3 is TGCGCCAGCTCCAGGGATCAAGAGACCCAGTACTTC.